These 15 T cell receptor beta chains were all obtained from the same sample, sequenced in a study of blood T cells in healthy people across ages (dated by TCRdb to the mid-2010s). The library relied on 5' RACE. The listed sequencing device is Illumina HiSeq 2500. A second PCR of roughly 7 to 11 cycles was performed with a sample-barcoded 5' primer and a J-beta primer mix. TCRdb took the public reads, trimmed them with fastp at Q25, ran MiXCR for clone calling and kept in-frame beta chains. Duplicate CDR3 protein sequences are folded into a single record with the most common DNA and genes. The sample profile shows over 950,000 distinct CDR3 sequences; just over 50% of them were found once. About 20% of the sample goes to the ten largest clones. The source material was blood. Receptors were obtained from a woman aged 55-70 years in good health.

The chain combines TRBV24-1 with TRBJ2-2, with 7 bases aligning to TRBD1. Germline values: CDR1 KGHDR, CDR2 SFDVKD. V was pared by 4 bases and J by 6 bases, with 7 bases of the junction left unmatched. This CDR3 comprises 15 residues. The CDR3 sequence: CATSDTQGFSGELFF. Here the CDR3 DNA reads TGTGCCACCAGTGACACACAGGGGTTTTCCGGGGAGCTGTTTTTT.

This clonotype was observed a few times. The CDR3 here is CASTTIRGSGSYEQYF. The CDR3 region has the DNA TGTGCCAGCACCACCATTCGGGGTAGCGGGAGCTACGAGCAGTACTTC. The chain links TRBV6-2 or TRBV6-3 to TRBJ2-7; 9 bases align to TRBD2. Germline values: CDR1 MNHEY, CDR2 SVGEGT. The V segment lost 7 bases and the J segment 3 bases; nucleotides outside the gene matches: 13. CDR3 length: 16 residues.

This clonotype was picked up a small number of times. The genes are TRBV6-1 and TRBJ2-3, with 7 bases aligning to TRBD2. V shed 7 bases, J shed 4 bases, and the junction held 11 bases outside the gene matches. The CDR3 is made up of 15 amino acids. CDR1 is MNHNS and CDR2 is SASEGT in the germline V gene. The CDR3 sequence: CASMRGLINADTQYF. CDR3 bases: TGTGCCAGCATGAGGGGACTAATCAATGCAGATACGCAGTATTTT.

Points on this clonotype: The junction and the germline gene differ at one end; a read error may be behind it. This sequence joins TRBV5-6 and TRBJ2-7; tentative D call: TRBD1 (6 bases). The CDR3 has 12 residues. CDR1 is SGHDT and CDR2 is YYEEEE in the germline V gene. The CDR3 spells CANSITGREQYF. In DNA form, the CDR3 reads TGTGCCAACAGCATAACAGGGCGCGAGCAGTACTTC.

The chain links TRBV5-1 to TRBJ2-3; D may match TRBD1 or TRBD2 (6 bases each). Germline-derived CDR1 and CDR2 are SGHRS and YFSETQ. V dropped 3 bases and J dropped 5 bases, with 13 bases sitting between them. The CDR3 sequence is 14 residues long. The CDR3 spells CASSSEGGQDTQYF. For the CDR3, the DNA is TGCGCCAGCAGCTCGGAGGGGGGACAAGATACGCAGTATTTT.

This clonotype appeared a single time. The rearrangement joins TRBV28 to TRBJ2-5; D is perhaps TRBD1 (5 bases). Near its end, the DNA agrees better with TRBJ2-7, so the J call may be wrong. Germline CDR1 MDHEN, CDR2 SYDVKM. The CDR3 extends over 14 amino acids. CDR3 sequence (DNA): TGTGCCAGCACCTATGAAAGGGGTAACTACGAGCAGTACTTC. Protein: CASTYERGNYEQYF.

There are many counts of this clonotype. This chain joins TRBV7-2 and TRBJ2-3, with 14 bases aligning to TRBD2. The J segment lost 4 bases and the V segment lost 7 bases, leaving 4 bases of the junction unmatched. The CDR3 has 15 residues. CDR1 SGHTA and CDR2 FQGNSA come from the germline V gene. The CDR3 coding sequence is TGTGCCAGCACCTTGACTAGCGGGAGGGCAGATACGCAGTATTTT. Protein sequence: CASTLTSGRADTQYF.

V and J are TRBV2 and TRBJ2-1; 9 positions agree with TRBD2. Germline V lookup: CDR1 SNHLY, CDR2 FYNNEI. The CDR3 contains 15 residues. V shed 0 bases and J 6 bases; nucleotides not matched to a gene: 3. For the CDR3, the DNA is TGTGCCAGCAGTGAAGCCAGCGGGGGGTTCAATGAGCAGTTCTTC. Translating gives CASSEASGGFNEQFF.

The chain links TRBV28 to TRBJ2-7; tentatively, D is TRBD2 (6 bases). The DNA end lines up better with TRBJ2-5; the J call may be wrong. CDR1 and CDR2 (germline): MDHEN, SYDVKM. The CDR3 spans 15 residues. The CDR3 loop reads CASSFIGGPQETQYF. The CDR3 nucleotides are TGTGCCAGCAGTTTTATCGGAGGGCCTCAAGAGACCCAGTACTTC.

The table lists this clonotype with a few counts. The junction shows a germline mismatch at one end, possibly a read error. This chain connects TRBV27 to TRBJ2-1; perhaps TRBD2 as D (6 bases). Germline assignment: CDR1 MNHEY and CDR2 SMNVEV (reference sequence). CDR3 length: 15 residues. CDR3 DNA: TGTGCCAGCAGCTTATGGGTAGGCGGGACCAATGAGCAGTTCTTC. Protein product: CASSLWVGGTNEQFF.

The V and J genes are TRBV28 and TRBJ2-4, with a weak D call TRBD2 (7 bases). Trimming took 3 bases from V and 0 from J, leaving 15 bases between them. Germline V lookup: CDR1 MDHEN, CDR2 SYDVKM. The CDR3 is 17 amino acids. Here the CDR3 reads CASSLRGGGLAKNIQYF. CDR3 DNA: TGTGCCAGCAGTTTGAGGGGGGGCGGATTAGCCAAAAACATTCAGTACTTC.

This clonotype was detected only once. The chain joins TRBV6-1 to TRBJ2-1, with D tentatively TRBD1 or TRBD2 (6 bases each). V was pared by 8 bases and J by 4 bases, with 15 bases between. This CDR3 is built from 14 residues. Germline CDR1 is MNHNS and CDR2 is SASEGT. The CDR3 is CASPKGGWYNEQFF. CDR3 in DNA: TGTGCCAGCCCAAAGGGGGGATGGTACAATGAGCAGTTCTTC.

Turning to this clonotype: A read error is possible here, since a much larger clone lies one base away. CDR3 bases: TGTGCCAGCAACGGGACTAGCGGGATCCCCCTCCAAGAGACCCAGTACTTC. Its protein product is CASNGTSGIPLQETQYF. This sequence joins TRBV6-2 or TRBV6-3 and TRBJ2-5; 13 bases are shared with TRBD2. Looked up from germline, CDR1 is MNHEY and CDR2 is SVGEGT. The CDR3 runs 17 residues. The V segment lost 7 bases and the J segment 1 base; nucleotides outside the gene matches: 9.

This clonotype has a handful of counts. The chain couples TRBV29-1 to TRBJ2-1; D remains unclear. CDR1 is SQVTM and CDR2 is ANQGSEA in the germline V gene. V shed 7 bases and J shed 10 bases, with 11 bases lying between them. This CDR3 spans 10 amino acids. The DNA for the CDR3 is TGCAGCGGGGGATATGGAGAGCAGTTCTTC. Protein product: CSGGYGEQFF.

About this clonotype: One junction end disagrees with the germline gene, perhaps due to a read error. The rearrangement joins TRBV20-1 to TRBJ2-1; D might be TRBD1 (5 bases). The germline CDR1 and CDR2 sequences are DFQATT and SNEGSKA (reference sequence). The CDR3 covers 14 residues. The CDR3 here is CSARLQAGGDEQFF. CDR3 nucleotide sequence: TGTAGTGCTAGGCTACAGGCCGGTGGGGATGAGCAGTTCTTC.